This TCR beta chain was captured by sequencing in a study of cytomegalovirus exposure and HLA in healthy donors. Trimming left V 0 bases short and J 1 base short, with 13 bases between. The germline CDR1 and CDR2 sequences are SGHTA and FQGNSA. CDR3 length: 17 amino acids. Vbeta (60) and Jbeta (13) primers were used in the PCR. Libraries were prepared by immunoSEQ multiplex PCR; TCRdb keeps only in-frame clonotypes and omits some of them. The sample comprises some 180,000 clones, around 75% of which are singletons, and 2.9% rests with the top ten. Source material: PBMCs. The clonotype comes from a male donor in good health and CMV-seronegative. The rearrangement joins TRBV7-2 to TRBJ2-1; TRBD2 might be the D (5 bases). CDR3 region: CASSLAPTGFSYNEQFF. The CDR3, as DNA: TGTGCCAGCAGCTTAGCACCAACGGGGTTTTCCTACAATGAGCAGTTCTTC.